These 5 T cell receptor beta chains were all obtained from the same sample, sequenced in a study of early T cells in non-severe SARS-CoV-2 infection. TCRdb reanalysed the 5' RACE reads using MiXCR and keeps one entry per CDR3 protein. Of more than 35,000 distinct CDR3 sequences in the sample, 5.5% to 7.5% are singletons; the top ten hold approximately 6%. The sample taken for sequencing was whole blood. The origin of the receptors is an adult who was a healthcare worker with PCR-confirmed SARS-CoV-2 infection or an uninfected control (not recorded which).

A few counts support this clonotype. CDR3 amino acids: CASSLVTGYAYEQYF. CDR3 in DNA: TGCGCCAGCAGCTTGGTGACAGGGTATGCCTACGAGCAGTACTTC. This rearrangement joins TRBV5-1 to TRBJ2-7; TRBD1 matches 7 bases. CDR1 and CDR2 (germline): SGHRS, YFSETQ. Unmatched junction bases numbered 5, after V lost 0 bases and J lost 2 bases. The CDR3 length is 15 residues.

Ten or more counts support this clonotype. The rearrangement joins TRBV7-9 to TRBJ1-5; D perhaps matches TRBD1 (5 bases). V dropped 3 bases and J dropped 4 bases, with 13 bases sitting between them. Germline CDR1 and CDR2: SEHNR and FQNEAQ (reference sequence). The CDR3 loop spans 15 amino acids. CDR3 loop: CASSLAQGENQPQHF. CDR3 DNA sequence: TGTGCCAGCAGCTTGGCCCAGGGAGAAAATCAGCCCCAGCATTTT.

This clonotype came up many times. The V gene is TRBV7-6, the J gene TRBJ1-1; D gene uncertain. This CDR3 is 14 amino acids long. V was pared by 4 bases and J by 7 bases, with 16 bases between. CDR1 and CDR2 (germline): SGHVS, FNYEAQ. Here the CDR3 DNA reads TGTGCCAGCAGCTCATCCGAAAAGGCGGGTGAAGCTTTCTTT. As protein: CASSSSEKAGEAFF.

The table lists this clonotype with many counts. The CDR3 bases are TGCGCCAGCAGCCAAAGTGGATACGGCTACACCTTC. Protein product: CASSQSGYGYTF. This rearrangement joins TRBV4-1 to TRBJ1-2; D call uncertain. Germline CDR1 and CDR2: MGHRA and YSYEKL. Between the trimmed V and J ends, which lost 2 bases and 8 bases, there was a span of 9 bases. The CDR3 contains 12 residues.

This clonotype was detected many times. This sequence joins TRBV6-2 or TRBV6-3 and TRBJ2-7, with TRBD1 matching over 9 bases. CDR1 and CDR2 from the germline V gene are MNHEY and SVGEGT. The CDR3 sequence is 15 residues long. V shed 6 bases and J 1 base; nucleotides not matched to a gene: 7. The CDR3 region is CASRVPGTGSYEQYF. In DNA, the CDR3 is TGTGCCAGCAGAGTGCCCGGGACAGGGTCCTACGAGCAGTACTTC.